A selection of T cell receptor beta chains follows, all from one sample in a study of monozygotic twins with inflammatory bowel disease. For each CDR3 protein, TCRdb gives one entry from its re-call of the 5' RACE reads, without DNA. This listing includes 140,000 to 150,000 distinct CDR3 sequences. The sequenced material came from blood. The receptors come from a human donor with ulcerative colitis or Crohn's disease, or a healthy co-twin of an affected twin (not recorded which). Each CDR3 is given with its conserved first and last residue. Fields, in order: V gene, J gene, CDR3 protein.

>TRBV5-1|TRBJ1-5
CASSLAGARGQPQHF
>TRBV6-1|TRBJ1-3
CASSRFEASGNTIYF
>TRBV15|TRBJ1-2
CATSRDRAVRYGYTF
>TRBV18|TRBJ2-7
CASSPPLRDRPYEQYF
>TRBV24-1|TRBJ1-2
CATSDPSTSGYTF
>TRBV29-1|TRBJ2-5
CSVEDAASETQYF
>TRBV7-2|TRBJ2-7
CASSPRQQGSVQYF
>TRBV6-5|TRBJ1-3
CASSYSRGSSGNTIYF
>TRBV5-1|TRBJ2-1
CASSPTSGTANNEQFF
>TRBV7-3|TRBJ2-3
CASSSTGPTDTQYF
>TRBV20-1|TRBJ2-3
CSARVMLAGTDTQYF
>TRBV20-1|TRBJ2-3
CSAALRVGRSDTQYF
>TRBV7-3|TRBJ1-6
CASSSGTGLNSPLHF
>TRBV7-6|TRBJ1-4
CASSTGQGRNEKLFF
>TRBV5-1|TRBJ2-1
CASSLALAANNEQFF
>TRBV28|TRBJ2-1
CASRPPGDEQFF
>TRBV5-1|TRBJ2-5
CASSQEGPGPGTQYF
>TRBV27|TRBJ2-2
CASSSGRTGELFF
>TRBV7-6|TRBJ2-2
CASSLDGSGGELFF
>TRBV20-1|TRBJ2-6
CSVPDTGANVLTF
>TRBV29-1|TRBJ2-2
CSVAGGQNTGELFF
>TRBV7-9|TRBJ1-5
CASSLGGPIGGDQPQHF
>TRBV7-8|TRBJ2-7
CASSFLAGERGQYF
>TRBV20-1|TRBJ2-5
CSARGSTGPGGWTQYF
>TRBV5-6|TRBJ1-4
CASSLPATNEKLFF
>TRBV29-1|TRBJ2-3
CSVLLTDTQYF
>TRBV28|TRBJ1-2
CASSLAGTHGYTF
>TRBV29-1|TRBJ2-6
CSVWIGSSGANVLTF
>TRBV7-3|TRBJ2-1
CASSLSGTGWNEQFF
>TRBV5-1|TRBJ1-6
CASGLRGDSPLHF
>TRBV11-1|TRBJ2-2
CASSFPAGTSGRAGQAGELFF
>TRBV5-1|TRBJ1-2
CASSLDRGDYGYTF
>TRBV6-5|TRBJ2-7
CASSYSKIYEQYF
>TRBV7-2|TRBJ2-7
CASSFRTSFHEQYF
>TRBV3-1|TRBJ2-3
CASSQDRAGGVDTQYF
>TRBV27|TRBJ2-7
CASSLSKSYEQYF
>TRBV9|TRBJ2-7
CASSVAGGINEQYF
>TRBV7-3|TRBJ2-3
CASSSLAGEWDTQYF
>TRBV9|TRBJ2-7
CASSVGASLYEQYF
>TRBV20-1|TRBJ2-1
CSGSSGREGTPNEQFF
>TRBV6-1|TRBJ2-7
CASRAGLAGGYEQYF
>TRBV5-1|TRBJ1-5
CASSLEAGGDKRQPQHF
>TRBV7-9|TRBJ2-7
CASSLISGGNRAYEQYF
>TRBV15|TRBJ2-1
CATSRDLPYNEQFF
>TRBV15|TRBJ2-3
CATEGGLAGHADTQYF